A selection of T cell receptor beta chains follows, all from one sample in a study of cytomegalovirus exposure and HLA in healthy donors. The repertoire was sequenced with immunoSEQ multiplex PCR; TCRdb's copy has only in-frame clones and lacks some. Among approximately 150,000 clones, 65% to 80% were seen once, and the ten largest hold 2.5% to 3.5%. What was sequenced was PBMCs. Every receptor here comes from a male donor in good health and CMV-seronegative. Both conserved end residues are part of each CDR3. Fields, in order: J gene, D gene, V gene, clone size, CDR3 DNA, CDR3 protein. D genes are given only for firm matches. Expanded clones get a size class; other rows say once, few or many, or leave the size out.

TRBJ1-1 TRBD1 TRBV6-1 NA TGTGCCAGCAGTGAAGCTTTTTCGACAGGGAGGAACACTGAAGCTTTCTTT CASSEAFSTGRNTEAFF
TRBJ2-7 NA TRBV6-6 NA TGTGCCAGCAGTTACGAAGCAGGGCCCTACGAGCAGTACTTC CASSYEAGPYEQYF
TRBJ2-6 TRBD2 TRBV18 NA TGTGCCAGCTCACCACCGGTTGCGGGGGGGCCTTCTGGGGCCAACGTCCTGACTTTC CASSPPVAGGPSGANVLTF
TRBJ1-5 TRBD1 TRBV28 NA TGTGCCAGCAGTCAAGACAGGGTAGTGGGGGTCCAGCCCCAGCATTTT CASSQDRVVGVQPQHF
TRBJ1-2 TRBD1 TRBV7-9 NA TGTGCCAGCAGCCCGCTGATCGGGACAGGGTTGGGCTACACCTTC CASSPLIGTGLGYTF
TRBJ2-3 NA TRBV28 few TGTGCCAGCAGCCCGGACTCCCCCCATGATACGCAGTATTTT CASSPDSPHDTQYF
TRBJ1-5 NA TRBV2 NA TGTGCCAGCAGTGTGACAGGACTGGGGGAGCAGCCCCAGCATTTT CASSVTGLGEQPQHF
TRBJ2-5 NA TRBV6-5 NA TGTGCCAGCAGTTTTAAAGAGACCCAGTACTTC CASSFKETQYF
TRBJ1-6 NA TRBV2 NA TGTGCCAGCAGTGTAGCAGCCGGGAGATCCTATAATTCACCCCTCCACTTT CASSVAAGRSYNSPLHF
TRBJ1-4 TRBD1 TRBV5-1 NA TGCGCCAGCAGCTATGGACAGGGGAGGGGAACTAATGAAAAACTGTTTTTT CASSYGQGRGTNEKLFF
TRBJ2-2 NA TRBV7-2 NA TGTGCCAGCAGCTTAGTGTGGACAGGGGAGCTGTTTTTT CASSLVWTGELFF
TRBJ2-7 TRBD1 TRBV30 NA TGTGCCTGGAACAGGGGCGAGCAGTACTTC CAWNRGEQYF
TRBJ1-2 NA TRBV6-1 NA TGTGCCAGCAGTCGCCAGGGTAACTATGGCTACACCTTC CASSRQGNYGYTF
TRBJ2-2 NA TRBV2 NA TGTGCCAGCAGTGTTCGGGTCAAACCAACCGGGGAGCTGTTTTTT CASSVRVKPTGELFF
TRBJ2-1 TRBD2 TRBV11-3 NA TGTGCCAGCAGCTTAGCCGGGGGGGGCGCCCACAATGAGCAGTTCTTC CASSLAGGGAHNEQFF
TRBJ2-7 NA TRBV11-2 NA TGTGCCAGCAGCCCCCGACAGTCCTACGAGCAGTACTTC CASSPRQSYEQYF
TRBJ2-1 TRBD2 TRBV4-1 NA TGCGCCAGCAGCCAAGGCCGTACTAGCGGGGACAATGAGCAGTTCTTC CASSQGRTSGDNEQFF
TRBJ2-1 TRBD2 TRBV7-9 once TGTGCCAGCAGCTTAGAACTAGCGGAACTAATCTTCACTAACAATGAGCAGTTCTTC CASSLELAELIFTNNEQFF
TRBJ2-7 TRBD1 TRBV5-4 NA TGTGCCAGCAGCTCCGGGACAGGGGCCTACGAGCAGTACTTC CASSSGTGAYEQYF
TRBJ1-3 TRBD1 TRBV6-1 NA TGTGCCAGCAGTACAGGGGCTGCTGGAAACACCATATATTTT CASSTGAAGNTIYF
TRBJ1-3 TRBD1 TRBV7-9 NA TGTGCCAGCAGCCTGACAGGGCCTGGAAACACCATATATTTT CASSLTGPGNTIYF
TRBJ2-3 NA TRBV10-2 NA TGCGCCAGCAGTGGTCGGGACTCCCTCACAGATACGCAGTATTTT CASSGRDSLTDTQYF
TRBJ1-5 NA TRBV6-1 NA TGTGCCAGCAGAACCGACAGTAGCAATCAGCCCCAGCATTTT CASRTDSSNQPQHF
TRBJ2-6 TRBD1 TRBV27 NA TGTGCCAGCAGTTTATTCGGGACAGCTTCTCTCGGGGCCAACGTCCTGACTTTC CASSLFGTASLGANVLTF
TRBJ2-3 TRBD2 TRBV18 NA TGTGCCAGCTCACTAGGCCCTAGCGGGTCCACAGATACGCAGTATTTT CASSLGPSGSTDTQYF
TRBJ1-3 TRBD1 TRBV29-1 once TGCAGCGTGGAGGGACAGGGTTTTGGAAACACCATATATTTT CSVEGQGFGNTIYF
TRBJ2-1 NA TRBV7-9 few TGTGCCAGCAGCTTAGCGGGGGGAGTCGGGGAGCAGTTCTTC CASSLAGGVGEQFF
TRBJ2-2 TRBD1 TRBV10-1 NA TGCGCCAGCAGTGAGCCGGGTGGGCGGGACAGGGAAAACACCGGGGAGCTGTTTTTT CASSEPGGRDRENTGELFF
TRBJ1-6 NA TRBV28 NA TGTGCCAGCAGTTTTGACAACGATAATTCACCCCTCCACTTT CASSFDNDNSPLHF
TRBJ2-5 TRBD1 TRBV2 NA TGTGCCAGCAGTGAAAGCAGGGGGCGAGGAGAGACCCAGTACTTC CASSESRGRGETQYF
TRBJ2-7 NA TRBV2 NA TGTGCCAGCAGTGAAAGGCAGGGGAGAGACTACGAGCAGTACTTC CASSERQGRDYEQYF
TRBJ2-6 NA TRBV6-1 NA TGTGCCAGCAGTGAAAATTGGGGGGCTGGGGCCAACGTCCTGACTTTC CASSENWGAGANVLTF
TRBJ2-7 TRBD1 TRBV28 NA TGTGCCAGCAGTTTAATCCGGGGACAGTGGAACGAGCAGTACTTC CASSLIRGQWNEQYF
TRBJ2-1 NA TRBV11-3 few TGTGCCAGCAGTGATCGGACCCGCGGGTACAATGAGCAGTTCTTC CASSDRTRGYNEQFF
TRBJ2-1 TRBD1 TRBV27 NA TGTGCCAGCAGAAGCCCGGGACAGGGAACGAATGAGCAGTTCTTC CASRSPGQGTNEQFF
TRBJ2-3 TRBD2 TRBV5-4 NA TGTGCCAGCAGCTTAGGACTAGCGGGACCCACAGATACGCAGTATTTT CASSLGLAGPTDTQYF
TRBJ2-2 TRBD2 TRBV19 NA TGTGCCAGTAGTCCGGGGGGGGACCTCACCGGGGAGCTGTTTTTT CASSPGGDLTGELFF
TRBJ1-5 NA TRBV5-1 NA TGCGCCAGCAGCCCGGGGGAAAGCAATCAGCCCCAGCATTTT CASSPGESNQPQHF
TRBJ2-3 TRBD1 TRBV9 NA TGTGCCAGCAGCACAGGGGGCTACACGGATACGCAGTATTTT CASSTGGYTDTQYF
TRBJ2-7 TRBD1 TRBV7-8 NA TGTGCCAGCAGCTTACTGGACAGGGATTCCTACGAGCAGTACTTC CASSLLDRDSYEQYF
TRBJ1-3 NA TRBV19 NA TGTGCCAGTAGTATCCGCTACTCTGGAAACACCATATATTTT CASSIRYSGNTIYF
TRBJ1-5 TRBD1 TRBV28 NA TGTGCCAGCAGTTTGGGACAGGAGGTCAATCAGCCCCAGCATTTT CASSLGQEVNQPQHF
TRBJ1-4 NA TRBV6-5 NA TGTGCCAGCAGTTACTCGGGCGAAAAACTGTTTTTT CASSYSGEKLFF
TRBJ1-1 TRBD1 TRBV7-9 NA TGTGCCAGCAGCCAAAGGGGGCACACTGAAGCTTTCTTT CASSQRGHTEAFF
TRBJ1-2 NA TRBV5-4 few TGTGCCAGCAGCCCGGGACAAAATAACTATGGCTACACCTTC CASSPGQNNYGYTF
TRBJ2-1 TRBD2 TRBV18 NA TGTGCCAGCTCACGAGAGCTAGCGGGGGTCGGTGAGCAGTTCTTC CASSRELAGVGEQFF
TRBJ2-3 TRBD1 TRBV5-1 NA TGCGCCAGCAGCCCAATTGGACAGGCAAGCTCCACAGATACGCAGTATTTT CASSPIGQASSTDTQYF
TRBJ1-4 NA TRBV5-1 NA TGCGCCAGCAGCTTGGCCGCGGGAAGTTTTAATGAAAAACTGTTTTTT CASSLAAGSFNEKLFF
TRBJ2-1 NA TRBV11-3 NA TGTGCCAGCAGCCCTGTCCCTGAGCAGTTCTTC CASSPVPEQFF
TRBJ1-3 NA TRBV6-5 NA TGTGCCAGCAGTTCGCAGGGCCTTAAAACGGGAAACACCATATATTTT CASSSQGLKTGNTIYF
TRBJ2-7 NA TRBV6-5 NA TGTGCCAGCCGGGGGAATAGCTACGAGCAGTACTTC CASRGNSYEQYF
TRBJ2-3 TRBD1 TRBV19 few TGTGCCAGTAGTCCAACCCTCCCGGGACAGGGGTCAGATACGCAGTATTTT CASSPTLPGQGSDTQYF
TRBJ2-5 TRBD2 TRBV4-3 NA TGCGCCAGCAGCCAAGAGTTTAGCGGGACAGAGACCCAGTACTTC CASSQEFSGTETQYF
TRBJ1-1 NA TRBV6-1 NA TGTGCCAGCAGACTAGGGAACACTGAAGCTTTCTTT CASRLGNTEAFF
TRBJ2-5 NA TRBV10-3 once TGTGCCATCAGTGAGTCGCAGTCATCGGAGACCCAGTACTTC CAISESQSSETQYF
TRBJ1-2 TRBD1 TRBV28 NA TGTGCCAGCAGTTTAGGGGGACAGGGTACAAACTATGGTGGCTACACCTTC CASSLGGQGTNYGGYTF
TRBJ1-6 NA TRBV7-2 NA TGTGCCAGCAGCTTAGGTTCCAGGGCCGATAATTCACCCCTCCACTTT CASSLGSRADNSPLHF